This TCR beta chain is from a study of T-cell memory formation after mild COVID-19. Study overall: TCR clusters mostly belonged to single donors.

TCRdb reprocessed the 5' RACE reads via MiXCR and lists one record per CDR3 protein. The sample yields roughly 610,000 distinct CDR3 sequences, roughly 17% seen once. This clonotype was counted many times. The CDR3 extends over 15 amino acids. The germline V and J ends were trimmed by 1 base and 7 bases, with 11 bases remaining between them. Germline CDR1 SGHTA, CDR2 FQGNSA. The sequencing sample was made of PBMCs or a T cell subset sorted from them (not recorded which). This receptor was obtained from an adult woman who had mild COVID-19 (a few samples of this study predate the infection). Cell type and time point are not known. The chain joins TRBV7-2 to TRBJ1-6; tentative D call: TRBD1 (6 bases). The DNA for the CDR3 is TGTGCCAGCAGCTTAGGGTGGGGGCCCAATTCACCCCTCCACTTT. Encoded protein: CASSLGWGPNSPLHF. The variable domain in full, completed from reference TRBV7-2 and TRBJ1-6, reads GAGVSQSPSNKVTEKGKDVELRCDPISGHTALYWYRQSLGQGLEFLIYFQGNSAPDKSGLPSDRFSAERTGGSVSTLTIQRTQQEDSAVYLCASSLGWGPNSPLHFGNGTRLTVT.